This T cell receptor (beta chain) was profiled in a study of cytomegalovirus exposure and HLA in healthy donors. About this clone: Its antigen is still unknown.

This CDR3 has 14 amino acids. Germline V gene data show CDR1 as LGHNA and CDR2 as YSLEER. The junction had 8 bases not matched to a gene; V was cut back by 5 bases and J by 7 bases. Repertoires were generated with immunoSEQ multiplex PCR, while TCRdb's copy carries only in-frame clones and drops some. The profile covers 90,000 to 150,000 clones, with roughly nine tenths appearing a single time and around 4.5% taken by the ten largest. Regarding the study as a whole: Subsequent analysis showed first-cohort TCR clusters tending to co-occur in over a hundred validation repertoires.

The material sequenced was PBMCs. The source of this sequence is a man younger than 30 in good health and CMV-seropositive. This chain joins TRBV4-3 and TRBJ2-1; 7 bases fit TRBD1. CDR3 region: CASSYYTGANEQFF. As DNA, the CDR3 is TGCGCCAGCAGCTATTACACAGGGGCAAATGAGCAGTTCTTC.